The sequence of this T cell receptor (beta chain) was determined in a study of neurological immune-mediated disorders. TCRdb re-called the 5' RACE reads through MiXCR, storing one row per CDR3 protein. The table lists about 62,000 distinct CDR3 sequences, 3.5% to 4.5% of them singletons, with 2.2% in the top ten. Trimming cost V 3 bases and J 5 bases, with 10 bases left between them. Germline CDR1 LNHDA, CDR2 SQIVND (reference sequence). CDR3 length: 13 residues. The sample holds a few counts of this clonotype. The chain combines TRBV19 with TRBJ1-1, with D unresolved. This clonotype originated in a woman in her 50s with multiple sclerosis. Sequenced: PBMCs. CDR3 bases: TGTGCCAGTAGTATGAGTTGGCAAACTGAAGCTTTCTTT. It yields the protein CASSMSWQTEAFF. Supplemented by reference TRBV19 and TRBJ1-1, the full variable domain reads DGGITQSPKYLFRKEGQNVTLSCEQNLNHDAMYWYRQDPGQGLRLIYYSQIVNDFQKGDIAEGYSVSREKKESFPLTVTSAQKNPTAFYLCASSMSWQTEAFFGQGTRLTVV.